This section outlines one T cell receptor (beta chain) sequence together with its context. Its antigen is not known. The source of the sample is a study of T cell responses to AZD1222 COVID-19 vaccine. Whole-study findings and limits: Nearly half of the spike-specific TCRs reportedly recognize variant regions that carry no mutations.

Germline CDR1 SGDLS, CDR2 YYNGEE. With 0 bases removed from V and 5 bases from J, the gap between germline ends came to 8 bases. This CDR3 comprises 14 residues. Clones were read by immunoSEQ multiplex PCR, and TCRdb kept only the in-frame ones, dropping some. The sample lists around 170,000 clones; around 88% were seen once. The TCR originated in an adult who received the AZD1222 COVID-19 vaccine. The source was peripheral blood, collected 28 days after the second AZD1222 dose. This chain connects TRBV9 to TRBJ2-2; D remains ambiguous. The DNA for the CDR3 is TGTGCCAGCAGCGTAGGTCGGAGAACCGGGGAGCTGTTTTTT. It specifies CASSVGRRTGELFF.